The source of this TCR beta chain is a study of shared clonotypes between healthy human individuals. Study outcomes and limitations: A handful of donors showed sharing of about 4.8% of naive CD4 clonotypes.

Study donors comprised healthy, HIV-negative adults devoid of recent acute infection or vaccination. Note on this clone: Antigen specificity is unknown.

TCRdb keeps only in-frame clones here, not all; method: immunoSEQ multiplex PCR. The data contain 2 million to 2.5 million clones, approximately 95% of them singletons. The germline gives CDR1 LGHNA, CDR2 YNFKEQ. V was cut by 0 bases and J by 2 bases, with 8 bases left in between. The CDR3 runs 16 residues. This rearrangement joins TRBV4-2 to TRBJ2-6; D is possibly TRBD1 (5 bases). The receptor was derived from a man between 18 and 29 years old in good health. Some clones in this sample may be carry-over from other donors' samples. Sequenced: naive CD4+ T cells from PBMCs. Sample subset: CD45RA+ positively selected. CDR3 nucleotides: TGTGCCAGCAGCCAAGAAGGGGCCACTGGGGCCAACGTCCTGACTTTC. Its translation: CASSQEGATGANVLTF.